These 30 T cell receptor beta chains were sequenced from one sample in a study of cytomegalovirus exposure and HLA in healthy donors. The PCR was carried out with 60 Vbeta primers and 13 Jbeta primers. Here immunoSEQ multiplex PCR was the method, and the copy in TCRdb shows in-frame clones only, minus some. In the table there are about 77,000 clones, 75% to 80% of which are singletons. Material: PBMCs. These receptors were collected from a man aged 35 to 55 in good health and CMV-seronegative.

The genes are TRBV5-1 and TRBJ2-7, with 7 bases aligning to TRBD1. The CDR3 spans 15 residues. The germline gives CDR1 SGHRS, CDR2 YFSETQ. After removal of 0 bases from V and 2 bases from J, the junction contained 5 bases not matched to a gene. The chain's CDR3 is CASSLGRTGAYEQYF. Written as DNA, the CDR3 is TGCGCCAGCAGCTTGGGGCGGACAGGAGCCTACGAGCAGTACTTC.

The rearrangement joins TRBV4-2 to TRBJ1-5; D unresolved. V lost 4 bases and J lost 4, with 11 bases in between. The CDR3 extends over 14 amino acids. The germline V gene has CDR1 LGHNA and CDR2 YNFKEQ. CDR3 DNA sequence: TGTGCCAGCAGCCCAGGTTCCGGAAATCAGCCCCAGCATTTT. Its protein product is CASSPGSGNQPQHF.

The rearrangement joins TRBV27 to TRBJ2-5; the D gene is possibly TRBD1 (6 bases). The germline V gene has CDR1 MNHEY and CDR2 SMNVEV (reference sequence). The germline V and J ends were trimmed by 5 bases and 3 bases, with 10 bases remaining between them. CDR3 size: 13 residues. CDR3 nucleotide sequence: TGTGCCAGCAGTCTTACAGGGAAAGAGACCCAGTACTTC. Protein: CASSLTGKETQYF.

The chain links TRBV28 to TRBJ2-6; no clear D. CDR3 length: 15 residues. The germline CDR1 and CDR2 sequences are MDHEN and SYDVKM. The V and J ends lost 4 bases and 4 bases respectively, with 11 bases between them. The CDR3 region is CASSSDFPGANVLTF. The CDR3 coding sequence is TGTGCCAGCAGTTCTGACTTCCCCGGGGCCAACGTCCTGACTTTC.

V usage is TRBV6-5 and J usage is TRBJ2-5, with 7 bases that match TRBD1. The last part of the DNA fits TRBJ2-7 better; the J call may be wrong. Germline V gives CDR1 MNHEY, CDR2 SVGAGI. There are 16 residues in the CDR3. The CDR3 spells CASSYSKTGSSGEQYF. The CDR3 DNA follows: TGTGCCAGCAGTTACTCTAAGACAGGGAGCTCCGGCGAGCAGTACTTC.

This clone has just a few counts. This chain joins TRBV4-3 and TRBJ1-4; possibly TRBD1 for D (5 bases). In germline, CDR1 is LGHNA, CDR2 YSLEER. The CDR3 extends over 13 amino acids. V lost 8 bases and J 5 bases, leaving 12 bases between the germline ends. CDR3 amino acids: CASARVQNEKLFF. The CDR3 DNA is TGCGCCAGCGCCAGGGTGCAGAATGAAAAACTGTTTTTT.

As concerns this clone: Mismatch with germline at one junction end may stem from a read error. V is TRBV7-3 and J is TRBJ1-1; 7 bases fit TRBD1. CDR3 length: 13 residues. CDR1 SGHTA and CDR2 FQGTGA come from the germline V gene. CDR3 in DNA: TGTGCCAGCAGCCCAGGGGGGAACACTCAAGCTTTCTTT. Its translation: CASSPGGNTQAFF.

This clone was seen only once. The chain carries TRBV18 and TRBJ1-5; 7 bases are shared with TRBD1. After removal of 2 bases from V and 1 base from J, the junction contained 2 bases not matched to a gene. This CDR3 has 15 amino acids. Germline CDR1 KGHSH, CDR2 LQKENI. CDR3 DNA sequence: TGTGCCAGCTCACCAGAGGGGGCAAGCAATCAGCCCCAGCATTTT. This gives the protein CASSPEGASNQPQHF.

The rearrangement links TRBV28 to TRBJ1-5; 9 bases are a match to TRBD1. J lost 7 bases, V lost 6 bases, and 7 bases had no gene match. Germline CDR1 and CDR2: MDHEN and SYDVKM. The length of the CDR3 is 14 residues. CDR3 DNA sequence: TGTGCCAGCAGGAGGACAGGGGAGCGACAGCCCCAGCATTTT. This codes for CASRRTGERQPQHF.

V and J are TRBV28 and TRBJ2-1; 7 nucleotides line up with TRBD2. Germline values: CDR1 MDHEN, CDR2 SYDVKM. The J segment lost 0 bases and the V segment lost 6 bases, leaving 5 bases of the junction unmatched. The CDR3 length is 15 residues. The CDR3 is CASSLRGYSYNEQFF. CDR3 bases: TGTGCCAGCAGCCTGCGGGGGTACTCCTACAATGAGCAGTTCTTC.

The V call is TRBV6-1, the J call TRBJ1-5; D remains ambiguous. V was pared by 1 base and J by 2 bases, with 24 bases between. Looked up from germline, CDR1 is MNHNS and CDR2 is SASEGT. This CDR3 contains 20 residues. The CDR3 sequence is CASSEGVFGGAQWGNQPQHF. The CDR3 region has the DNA TGTGCCAGCAGTGAAGGGGTTTTCGGAGGAGCTCAATGGGGCAATCAGCCCCAGCATTTT.

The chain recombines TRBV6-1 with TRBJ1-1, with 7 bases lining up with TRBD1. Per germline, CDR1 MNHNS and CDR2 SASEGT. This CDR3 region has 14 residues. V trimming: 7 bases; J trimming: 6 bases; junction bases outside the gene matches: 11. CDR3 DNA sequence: TGTGCCAGCAAGAAGGAAACAGGGGTTGCTGAAGCTTTCTTT. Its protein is CASKKETGVAEAFF.

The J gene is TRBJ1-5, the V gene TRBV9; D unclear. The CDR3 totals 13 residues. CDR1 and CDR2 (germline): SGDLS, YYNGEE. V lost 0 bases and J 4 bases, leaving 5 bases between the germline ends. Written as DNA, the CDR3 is TGTGCCAGCAGCGTAGGGCTGAATCAGCCCCAGCATTTT. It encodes CASSVGLNQPQHF.

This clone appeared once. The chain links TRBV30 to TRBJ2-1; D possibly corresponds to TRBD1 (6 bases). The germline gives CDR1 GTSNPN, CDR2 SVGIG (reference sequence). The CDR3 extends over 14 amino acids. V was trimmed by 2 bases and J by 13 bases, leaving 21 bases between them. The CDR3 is CAWSPPQGFPPQFF. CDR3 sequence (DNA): TGTGCCTGGAGTCCCCCTCAGGGGTTCCCACCCCAGTTCTTC. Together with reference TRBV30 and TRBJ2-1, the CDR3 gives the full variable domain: SQTIHQWPATLVQPVGSPLSLECTVEGTSNPNLYWYRQAAGRGLQLLFYSVGIGQISSEVPQNLSASRPQDRQFILSSKKLLLSDSGFYLCAWSPPQGFPPQFFGPGTRLTVL.

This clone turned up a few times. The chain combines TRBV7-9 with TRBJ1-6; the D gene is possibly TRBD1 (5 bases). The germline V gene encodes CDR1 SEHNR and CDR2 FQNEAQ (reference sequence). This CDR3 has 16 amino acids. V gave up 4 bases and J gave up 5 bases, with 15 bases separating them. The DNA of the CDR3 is TGTGCCAGCAGCTCGCAGGGCTTGTCTAATAATTCACCCCTCCACTTT. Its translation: CASSSQGLSNNSPLHF.

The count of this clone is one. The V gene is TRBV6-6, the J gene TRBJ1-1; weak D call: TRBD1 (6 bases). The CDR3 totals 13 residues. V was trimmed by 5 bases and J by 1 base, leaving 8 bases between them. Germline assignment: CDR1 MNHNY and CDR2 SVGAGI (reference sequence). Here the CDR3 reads CASSQGRNTEAFF. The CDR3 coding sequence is TGTGCCAGCAGTCAGGGGAGGAACACTGAAGCTTTCTTT.

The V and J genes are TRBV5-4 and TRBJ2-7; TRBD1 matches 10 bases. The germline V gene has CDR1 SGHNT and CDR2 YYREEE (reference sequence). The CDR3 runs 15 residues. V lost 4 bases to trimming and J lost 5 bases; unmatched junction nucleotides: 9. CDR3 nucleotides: TGTGCCAGCAGCCTACCCCGGGACAGGGGCCACGAGCAGTACTTC. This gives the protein CASSLPRDRGHEQYF.

The CDR3 spells CASSYGPGLQDTQYF. The CDR3, as DNA: TGTGCCAGCAGTTATGGCCCGGGACTGCAAGATACGCAGTATTTT. V is TRBV6-5 and J is TRBJ2-3; D is possibly TRBD2 (6 bases). CDR1 MNHEY and CDR2 SVGAGI come from the germline V gene. The CDR3 is 15 amino acids. Deletions cut 3 bases from V and 5 bases from J, with 15 bases between.

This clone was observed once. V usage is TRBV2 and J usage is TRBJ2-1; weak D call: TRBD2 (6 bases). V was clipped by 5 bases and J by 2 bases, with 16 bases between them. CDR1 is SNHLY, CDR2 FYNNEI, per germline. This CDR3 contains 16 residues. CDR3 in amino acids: CASSSSLGEAYNEQFF. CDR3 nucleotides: TGTGCCAGCAGTTCCTCTCTAGGGGAGGCCTACAATGAGCAGTTCTTC.

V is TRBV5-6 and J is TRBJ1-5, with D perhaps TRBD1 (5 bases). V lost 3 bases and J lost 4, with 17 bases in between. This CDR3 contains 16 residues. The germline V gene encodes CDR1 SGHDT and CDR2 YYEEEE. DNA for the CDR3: TGTGCCAGCAGCTCGGTGGGGCAGGCTGGGAATCAGCCCCAGCATTTT. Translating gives CASSSVGQAGNQPQHF. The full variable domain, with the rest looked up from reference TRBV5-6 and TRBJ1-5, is DAGVTQSPTHLIKTRGQQVTLRCSPKSGHDTVSWYQQALGQGPQFIFQYYEEEERQRGNFPDRFSGHQFPNYSSELNVNALLLGDSALYLCASSSVGQAGNQPQHFGDGTRLSIL.

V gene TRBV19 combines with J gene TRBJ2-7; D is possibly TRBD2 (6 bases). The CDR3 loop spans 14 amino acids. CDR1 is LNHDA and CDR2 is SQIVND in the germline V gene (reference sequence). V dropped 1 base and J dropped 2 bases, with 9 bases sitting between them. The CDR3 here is CASSIGGLTYEQYF. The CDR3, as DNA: TGTGCCAGTAGTATAGGAGGACTAACCTACGAGCAGTACTTC.

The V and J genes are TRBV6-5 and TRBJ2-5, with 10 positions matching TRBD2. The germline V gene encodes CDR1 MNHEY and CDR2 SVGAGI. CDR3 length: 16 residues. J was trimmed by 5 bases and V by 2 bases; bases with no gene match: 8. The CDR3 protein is CASSYRGSGRSETQYF. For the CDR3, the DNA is TGTGCCAGCAGTTACCGGGGTAGCGGGAGGTCGGAGACCCAGTACTTC.

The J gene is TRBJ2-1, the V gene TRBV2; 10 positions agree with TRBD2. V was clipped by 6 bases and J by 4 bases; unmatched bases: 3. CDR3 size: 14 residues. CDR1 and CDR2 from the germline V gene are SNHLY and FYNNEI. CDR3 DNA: TGTGCCAGCAGGGCGGGACTAGCGTACAATGAGCAGTTCTTC. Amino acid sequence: CASRAGLAYNEQFF.

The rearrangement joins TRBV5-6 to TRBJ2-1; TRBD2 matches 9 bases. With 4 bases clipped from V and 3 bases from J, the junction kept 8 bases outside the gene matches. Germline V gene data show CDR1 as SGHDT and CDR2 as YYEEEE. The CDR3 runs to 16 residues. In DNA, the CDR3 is TGTGCCAGCAGCGACAGGACTAGCGTACTCTACAATGAGCAGTTCTTC. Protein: CASSDRTSVLYNEQFF.

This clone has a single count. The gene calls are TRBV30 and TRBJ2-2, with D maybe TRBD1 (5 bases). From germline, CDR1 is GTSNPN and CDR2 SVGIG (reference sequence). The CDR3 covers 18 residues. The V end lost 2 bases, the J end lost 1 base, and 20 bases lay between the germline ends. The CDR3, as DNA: TGTGCCTGGAGTCCTACAGGAGACCTCGCGTGGAACACCGGGGAGCTGTTTTTT. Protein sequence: CAWSPTGDLAWNTGELFF.

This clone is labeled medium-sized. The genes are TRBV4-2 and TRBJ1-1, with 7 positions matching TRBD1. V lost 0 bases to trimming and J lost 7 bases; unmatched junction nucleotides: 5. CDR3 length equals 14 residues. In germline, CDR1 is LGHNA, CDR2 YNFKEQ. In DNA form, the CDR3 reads TGTGCCAGCAGCCAAGAAGTGGACAGGAGTGAAGCTTTCTTT. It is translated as CASSQEVDRSEAFF.

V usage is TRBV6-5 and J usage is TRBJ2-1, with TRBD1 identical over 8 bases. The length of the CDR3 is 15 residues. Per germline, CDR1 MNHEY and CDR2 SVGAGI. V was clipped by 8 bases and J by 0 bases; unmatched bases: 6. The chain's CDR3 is CASSETGGSYNEQFF. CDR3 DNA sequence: TGTGCCAGCTCAGAAACAGGGGGCTCCTACAATGAGCAGTTCTTC.

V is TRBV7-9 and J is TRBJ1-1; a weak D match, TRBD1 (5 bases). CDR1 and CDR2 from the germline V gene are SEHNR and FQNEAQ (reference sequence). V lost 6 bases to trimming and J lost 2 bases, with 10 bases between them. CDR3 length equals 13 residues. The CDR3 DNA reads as TGTGCCAGCAGTCTCGACAGAAACACTGAAGCTTTCTTT. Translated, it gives CASSLDRNTEAFF.

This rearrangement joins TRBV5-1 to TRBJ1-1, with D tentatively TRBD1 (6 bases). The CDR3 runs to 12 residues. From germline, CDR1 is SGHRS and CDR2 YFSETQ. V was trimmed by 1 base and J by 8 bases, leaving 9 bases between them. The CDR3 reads CASSLPDREAFF. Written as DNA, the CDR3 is TGCGCCAGCAGCTTGCCGGACAGAGAAGCTTTCTTT.

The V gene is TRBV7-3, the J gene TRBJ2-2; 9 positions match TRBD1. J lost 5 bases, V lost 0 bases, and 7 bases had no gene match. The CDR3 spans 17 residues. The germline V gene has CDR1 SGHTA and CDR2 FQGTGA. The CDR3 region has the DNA TGTGCCAGCAGCTTAACGTCGGACAGGGGTTTTACCGGGGAGCTGTTTTTT. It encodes CASSLTSDRGFTGELFF.